A single sample is the source of the 10 T cell receptor beta chains below, sequenced in a study of blood T cell repertoires in COVID-19. Measured with immunoSEQ multiplex PCR; TCRdb has only the in-frame clones, and not every one. The repertoire has approximately 89,000 clones, around 94% of them found once; the top ten carry about 5.9%. The sequenced sample was peripheral blood. All receptors come from a woman aged 60 to 75 with active COVID-19.

The chain is built from TRBV28 and TRBJ2-7; a possible D gene is TRBD2 (6 bases). CDR1 is MDHEN and CDR2 is SYDVKM in the germline V gene. The CDR3 spans 15 residues. Trimming stripped 5 bases from V and 2 bases from J, with 16 bases between. In DNA form, the CDR3 reads TGTGCCAGCAGTACCGGGACTTCGCATCCCTACGAGCAGTACTTC. Protein sequence: CASSTGTSHPYEQYF.

The chain is built from TRBV7-8 and TRBJ2-1, with 8 bases lining up with TRBD2. V gave up 5 bases and J gave up 6 bases; unmatched junction bases: 9. The V gene's germline CDR1 is SGHVS and CDR2 FQNEAQ. The CDR3 extends over 15 amino acids. The CDR3 DNA reads TGTGCCAGCAGCCCCCGGGGGGGGGAGAGCAATGAGCAGTTCTTC. Translation gives CASSPRGGESNEQFF.

A single count supports this clone. J is TRBJ2-7 and V is TRBV28; TRBD2 aligns across 8 bases. This CDR3 has 22 residues. With 3 bases clipped from V and 5 bases from J, the junction kept 30 bases outside the gene matches. The V gene's germline CDR1 is MDHEN and CDR2 SYDVKM. CDR3 residues: CASSFLRGALKWGERETNEQYF. The CDR3 DNA reads as TGTGCCAGCAGTTTCCTAAGGGGCGCCTTGAAGTGGGGGGAGCGGGAGACCAACGAGCAGTACTTC.

This sequence joins TRBV12-3 or TRBV12-4 and TRBJ2-3; tentatively, D is TRBD1 (5 bases). V was cut by 6 bases and J by 5 bases, with 12 bases left in between. The CDR3 extends over 13 amino acids. In DNA, the CDR3 is TGTGCCAGCAGGTGGGGCAGGGAAGATACGCAGTATTTT. This gives the protein CASRWGREDTQYF.

The chain is built from TRBV10-1 and TRBJ2-1; 9 bases align to TRBD1. J lost 5 bases, V lost 8 bases, and 10 bases had no gene match. CDR3 length equals 15 residues. Germline CDR1 reads WNHNN; CDR2 reads SYGVQD (reference sequence). CDR3 residues: CASGTGTGNHNEQFF. CDR3 in DNA: TGCGCCAGCGGGACCGGGACAGGGAACCACAATGAGCAGTTCTTC.

The V call is TRBV5-6, the J call TRBJ1-1; TRBD1 is a possible D gene (5 bases). Looked up from germline, CDR1 is SGHDT and CDR2 is YYEEEE. CDR3 length: 13 residues. V gave up 6 bases and J gave up 3 bases, with 12 bases separating them. CDR3 DNA: TGTGCCAGCAAAACGGCAGGGTACACTGAAGCTTTCTTT. This gives the protein CASKTAGYTEAFF.

The chain links TRBV11-3 to TRBJ2-2, with 13 bases fitting TRBD2. The CDR3 spans 18 residues. Unmatched junction bases numbered 7, after V lost 1 base and J lost 5 bases. Germline V gene lookup returns CDR1 SGHNT and CDR2 YENEEA. As DNA, the CDR3 is TGTGCCAGCAGCTTAGCATCCCCGACTAGCGGGAGGACCGGGGAGCTGTTTTTT. Encoded protein: CASSLASPTSGRTGELFF.

The J gene is TRBJ2-7, the V gene TRBV19, with TRBD2 as a possible D gene (6 bases). Germline CDR1 LNHDA, CDR2 SQIVND (reference sequence). The CDR3 loop spans 15 amino acids. The ends were cut back, 4 bases at V and 2 bases at J, with 15 bases in the middle. The DNA for the CDR3 is TGTGCCAGTAGTAACTCAGCGGGCCCCACCTACGAGCAGTACTTC. It yields the protein CASSNSAGPTYEQYF.

This clone was counted once. The chain joins TRBV25-1 to TRBJ2-3; 13 bases are shared with TRBD2. The CDR3 length is 17 residues. Trimming at V came to 3 bases and at J to 5 bases, leaving 8 bases not matched to a gene. The germline V gene encodes CDR1 MGHDK and CDR2 SYGVNS. DNA for the CDR3: TGTGCCAGCAGTGATCAAACTAGCGGGAGGGCTTTAGATACGCAGTATTTT. As protein: CASSDQTSGRALDTQYF.

V and J are TRBV24-1 and TRBJ2-1; 10 nucleotides agree with TRBD1. V trimming: 5 bases; J trimming: 6 bases; junction bases outside the gene matches: 3. CDR1 is KGHDR, CDR2 SFDVKD, per germline. The CDR3 is 14 amino acids. CDR3 bases: TGTGCCACCAGTGCGGGACAGGGGCGCAATGAGCAGTTCTTC. Its translation: CATSAGQGRNEQFF.